This T cell receptor beta chain was recorded in a study of T cells in localized non-small cell lung cancer. This CDR3 contains 16 residues. Trimming cost V 4 bases and J 9 bases; bases outside gene matches: 10. CDR1 and CDR2 (germline): SGHNT, YYREEE (reference sequence). Assay used: immunoSEQ multiplex PCR; TCRdb lists only in-frame clones, some missing. The sample shows 35,000 to 45,000 clones, 90% to 95% of them seen only once. The genes are TRBV5-4 and TRBJ1-6; TRBD1 aligns across 10 bases. The clonotype was recovered from a female donor older than 55 with stage I lung adenocarcinoma. Source: peripheral blood, taken before any cancer treatment. The DNA of the CDR3 is TGTGCCAGCAGCCAAGATAGACAGGGGGCAGGTTCACCCCTCCACTTT. Translation: CASSQDRQGAGSPLHF. Complete variable domain (other parts from reference TRBV5-4 and TRBJ1-6): ETGVTQSPTHLIKTRGQQVTLRCSSQSGHNTVSWYQQALGQGPQFIFQYYREEENGRGNFPPRFSGLQFPNYSSELNVNALELDDSALYLCASSQDRQGAGSPLHFGNGTRLTVT.